These T cell receptor beta chains were read from a single sample in a study of T cells in Graves' hyperthyroidism and ophthalmopathy. MiXCR was run by TCRdb on the multiplex PCR reads, yielding one entry per CDR3 protein. The sample shows about 600,000 distinct CDR3 sequences, roughly 16% of them seen only once. The sample was blood. The source of these receptors is a woman in her thirties or forties with Graves' ophthalmopathy. The CDR3 runs from the conserved cysteine through the conserved F or W. D genes are given only for firm matches. Clone size is stated in some rows and not others, as once, few, many or a class when expanded.

clone size: many; V gene: TRBV2; D gene: .; J gene: TRBJ2-2; CDR3 protein: CASKAPKQTGELFF; CDR3 DNA: TGTGCCAGCAAGGCTCCAAAACAGACCGGGGAGCTGTTTTTT
clone size: .; V gene: TRBV6-1; D gene: .; J gene: TRBJ2-6; CDR3 protein: CASSYLSGANVLTF; CDR3 DNA: TGTGCCAGCAGTTACCTTTCTGGGGCCAACGTCCTGACTTTC
clone size: .; V gene: TRBV5-5; D gene: .; J gene: TRBJ1-1; CDR3 protein: CASSWTLLAEAFF; CDR3 DNA: TGTGCCAGCAGCTGGACCCTACTCGCTGAAGCTTTCTTT
clone size: many; V gene: TRBV10-3; D gene: .; J gene: TRBJ2-7; CDR3 protein: CAISSDRFSSPFEQYF; CDR3 DNA: TGTGCCATCAGTTCGGACCGCTTTTCTTCTCCTTTCGAGCAGTACTTC
clone size: few; V gene: TRBV11-2; D gene: TRBD2; J gene: TRBJ2-1; CDR3 protein: CATSDPGTSTNEQFF; CDR3 DNA: TGTGCCACCAGTGATCCCGGGACTAGTACCAATGAGCAGTTCTTC
clone size: .; V gene: TRBV6-1; D gene: .; J gene: TRBJ1-6; CDR3 protein: CASSEGWNSPLHF; CDR3 DNA: TGTGCCAGCAGTGAAGGATGGAATTCACCCCTCCACTTT
clone size: few; V gene: TRBV11-2; D gene: .; J gene: TRBJ2-1; CDR3 protein: CASSQGRWSDEQFF; CDR3 DNA: TGTGCCAGCAGTCAAGGACGGTGGTCGGATGAGCAGTTCTTC
clone size: many; V gene: TRBV28; D gene: TRBD2; J gene: TRBJ2-1; CDR3 protein: CASSLAGSGWDEQFF; CDR3 DNA: TGTGCCAGCAGTTTAGCCGGTAGCGGGTGGGATGAGCAGTTCTTC
clone size: .; V gene: TRBV4-2; D gene: .; J gene: TRBJ2-1; CDR3 protein: CASSQAQGGSEDEQFF; CDR3 DNA: TGTGCCAGCAGCCAAGCCCAGGGCGGAAGCGAGGATGAGCAGTTCTTC
clone size: many; V gene: TRBV11-2; D gene: .; J gene: TRBJ1-6; CDR3 protein: CASSPGDGNSPLHF; CDR3 DNA: TGTGCCAGCAGCCCAGGGGATGGGAATTCACCCCTCCACTTT
clone size: many; V gene: TRBV24-1; D gene: TRBD1; J gene: TRBJ2-1; CDR3 protein: CATSDSGQGRDEQFF; CDR3 DNA: TGTGCCACCAGTGACTCAGGACAGGGCAGAGATGAGCAGTTCTTC
clone size: few; V gene: TRBV20-1; D gene: .; J gene: TRBJ1-2; CDR3 protein: CSAPQKGAGTILQSGYTF; CDR3 DNA: TGCAGTGCTCCCCAGAAGGGTGCGGGGACCATACTCCAGTCCGGCTACACCTTC
clone size: many; V gene: TRBV6-1; D gene: TRBD1; J gene: TRBJ2-7; CDR3 protein: CASSLPGQPYEQYF; CDR3 DNA: TGTGCCAGCAGTCTCCCGGGACAGCCCTACGAGCAGTACTTC
clone size: many; V gene: TRBV18; D gene: TRBD1; J gene: TRBJ2-1; CDR3 protein: CASSPGQINEQFF; CDR3 DNA: TGTGCCAGCTCACCGGGACAGATCAATGAGCAGTTCTTC
clone size: few; V gene: TRBV13; D gene: .; J gene: TRBJ2-1; CDR3 protein: CASSGLLSYNEQFF; CDR3 DNA: TGTGCCAGCAGCGGCCTATTGTCCTACAATGAGCAGTTCTTC
clone size: .; V gene: TRBV24-1; D gene: TRBD2; J gene: TRBJ2-1; CDR3 protein: CATSEHRLAGNNEQFF; CDR3 DNA: TGTGCCACCAGTGAACACCGACTAGCGGGGAACAATGAGCAGTTCTTC
clone size: few; V gene: TRBV7-8; D gene: .; J gene: TRBJ1-5; CDR3 protein: CASSLALGEQPQHF; CDR3 DNA: TGTGCCAGCAGCTTAGCGCTGGGGGAACAGCCCCAGCATTTT
clone size: few; V gene: TRBV6-1; D gene: .; J gene: TRBJ1-1; CDR3 protein: CASTTPGPFMNTEAFF; CDR3 DNA: TGTGCCAGCACTACGCCTGGCCCTTTCATGAACACTGAAGCTTTCTTT
clone size: .; V gene: TRBV28; D gene: .; J gene: TRBJ1-4; CDR3 protein: CASSLGTPLFF; CDR3 DNA: TGTGCCAGCAGTTTGGGGACCCCTCTGTTTTTT
clone size: .; V gene: TRBV20-1; D gene: .; J gene: TRBJ2-7; CDR3 protein: CSARSRQALSYEQYF; CDR3 DNA: TGCAGTGCTAGATCACGACAGGCATTATCCTACGAGCAGTACTTC